The text below deals with one T cell receptor beta chain. Trimming left V 0 bases short and J 9 bases short, with 17 bases between. CDR3 length: 15 residues. Germline CDR1 is LNHDA and CDR2 is SQIVND (reference sequence). The data originate from a study of stem cell transplantation in POMP-related autoinflammatory disease. The protocol was immunoSEQ multiplex PCR, while the TCRdb copy is restricted to in-frame clones and leaves out a portion. Among tens of thousands of clones listed, around 83% were seen once. This clonotype was obtained from a human donor with POMP-related autoinflammation and immune dysregulation (PRAID). The genes are TRBV19 and TRBJ1-2, with D tentatively TRBD1 (6 bases). The material sequenced was CD4+ T cells from PBMCs, taken before stem cell transplantation. CDR3 protein: CASSIEGRGVLSYTF. For the CDR3, the DNA is TGTGCCAGTAGTATAGAAGGCAGGGGCGTATTAAGCTACACCTTC.